This T cell receptor beta chain was recovered during a study of shared clonotypes between healthy human individuals. Study-wide background: The study drew on two women and three men aged 18 to 49 as donors.

Note on this clone: What it binds is not known.

Overall study findings and caveats: Rarefaction revealed incomplete sorted-subset sequencing despite large depth. Generation probabilities were higher for clonotypes shared across all four sorted-subset donors than for unshared ones. Generally, estimated richness proved larger in naive subsets than it did in memory subsets.

CD8 cells classed as naive were CD45RO-negative and positively selected for CCR7, excluding terminally differentiated effector memory CD45RA+ cells. The method was immunoSEQ multiplex PCR; TCRdb's version includes in-frame clones alone and lacks a portion of them. The table records about 2 million clones, approximately 95% of them present only once. The sequence derives from a man aged 18 to 29 in good health. Sequenced sample: naive CD8+ T cells sorted from blood.

This chain's CDR3 is CASSYLTGEANEQFF. CDR3 coding DNA: TGTGCCAGCAGCTACCTGACAGGGGAAGCCAATGAGCAGTTCTTC. The V and J genes are TRBV7-6 and TRBJ2-1; the match to TRBD1 covers 8 bases. V was clipped by 4 bases and J by 6 bases; unmatched bases: 8. Germline V CDR1 and CDR2: SGHVS, FNYEAQ. The CDR3 runs to 15 residues.